This T cell receptor (beta chain) was profiled in a study of blood T cell repertoires in COVID-19. Overall study context: From the United States, Italy and Spain came samples of acute and convalescent COVID-19. In each case, the material was cDNA or gDNA derived from T cells, B-cell-depleted T cells, or PBMCs.

Each participant's cohort was designated according to participant-reported clinical history. The CDR3 is 20 residues long. Per the germline V gene, CDR1 is LGHDT and CDR2 is YNNKEL (reference sequence). The trim removed 0 bases at V and 2 bases at J, leaving 15 bases unmatched. The assay was immunoSEQ multiplex PCR, and TCRdb's table has in-frame clones only and misses some. Counted here are hundreds of thousands of clones, nearly 90% occurring once; the ten biggest clones make up about 15%. The chain employs TRBV3-1 (or the pseudogene TRBV3-2) and TRBJ2-3, with 9 nucleotides matching TRBD2. Sequencing used PBMCs or T cells enriched from blood (not recorded which). This TCR was recovered from a young man who had been exposed to COVID-19. CDR3 bases: TGTGCCAGCAGCCAAGATATCGGCGGGGGGGCCTCTAACCCCACAGATACGCAGTATTTT. Translation: CASSQDIGGGASNPTDTQYF.